Each of the 13 T cell receptor beta chains below was sequenced from the same sample in a study of shared clonotypes between healthy human individuals. Profiling relied on immunoSEQ multiplex PCR, and the TCRdb table lists in-frame clones only, not all of them. The sample consists of millions of clones, about 94% of them appearing once. Terminally differentiated effector memory CD45RA+ cells were excluded by CCR7 positive selection of CD45RO-negative cells. Material: naive CD8+ T cells sorted from blood. These receptors originate from a man in his late teens or twenties in good health.

The chain recombines TRBV23-1 with TRBJ2-5; D is unclear. TRBV23-1 is an ORF, with its function uncertain. The CDR3 has 13 residues. The ends were cut back, 6 bases at V and 4 bases at J, with 12 bases in the middle. CDR3: CASRSQTGETQYF. The CDR3 nucleotides read TGCGCCAGCAGGTCTCAGACGGGAGAGACCCAGTACTTC.

This chain uses TRBV11-2 with TRBJ2-7; 10 bases map to TRBD1. This CDR3 has 16 residues. The J segment lost 2 bases and the V segment lost 2 bases, leaving 6 bases of the junction unmatched. The germline gives CDR1 SGHAT, CDR2 FQNNGV. The CDR3 nucleotides read TGTGCCAGCAGCTTATCGACCGGGACAGGGGCCTACGAGCAGTACTTC. Translated: CASSLSTGTGAYEQYF.

Regarding this clone: The sample holds other DNA sequences that translate to the same CDR3. This chain joins TRBV11-2 and TRBJ2-7; D gene unclear. Germline V CDR1 and CDR2: SGHAT, FQNNGV. Deletions cut 1 base from V and 2 bases from J, with 9 bases between. The CDR3 loop spans 14 amino acids. DNA for the CDR3: TGTGCCAGCAGCTTAGTCGGTATCGCCTACGAGCAGTACTTC. Its protein is CASSLVGIAYEQYF.

The chain joins TRBV13 to TRBJ2-1; tentatively, D is TRBD1 (6 bases). V lost 5 bases and J 4 bases, leaving 6 bases between the germline ends. CDR1 is PRHDT and CDR2 is FYEKMQ in the germline V gene (reference sequence). The CDR3 extends over 12 amino acids. The CDR3 reads CASSQGYNEQFF. The CDR3 DNA reads as TGTGCCAGCAGCCAGGGGTACAATGAGCAGTTCTTC.

The J gene is TRBJ2-5, the V gene TRBV5-1; D may be TRBD2 (5 bases). Trimming stripped 1 base from V and 6 bases from J, with 13 bases between. Germline CDR1 and CDR2: SGHRS and YFSETQ. The CDR3 contains 14 residues. The CDR3 bases are TGCGCCAGCAGCTTGTCGTCGGGGATGCAGACCCAGTACTTC. As protein: CASSLSSGMQTQYF.

With respect to this clone: This sample includes further DNA sequences coding for the same CDR3. The rearrangement uses TRBV9 and TRBJ2-7; D is ambiguous. This CDR3 spans 14 amino acids. Deletions cut 0 bases from V and 0 bases from J, with 7 bases between. In germline, CDR1 is SGDLS, CDR2 YYNGEE. In DNA form, the CDR3 reads TGTGCCAGCAGCGTAGGAAGCGCCTCCTACGAGCAGTACTTC. It encodes CASSVGSASYEQYF. Supplemented by reference TRBV9 and TRBJ2-7, the full variable domain reads DSGVTQTPKHLITATGQRVTLRCSPRSGDLSVYWYQQSLDQGLQFLIQYYNGEERAKGNILERFSAQQFPDLHSELNLSSLELGDSALYFCASSVGSASYEQYFGPGTRLTVT.

The J gene is TRBJ2-7, the V gene TRBV13; D unclear. Germline CDR1 and CDR2: PRHDT and FYEKMQ (reference sequence). The CDR3 sequence is 13 residues long. The ends were cut back, 4 bases at V and 4 bases at J, with 11 bases in the middle. The CDR3: CASSSRIQYEQYF. The CDR3 nucleotides are TGTGCCAGCAGCTCCCGGATACAATACGAGCAGTACTTC.

The chain couples TRBV13 to TRBJ1-1, with TRBD1 matching 7 bases. The ends lost 5 bases at V and 1 base at J; junction bases unmatched: 7. The CDR3 is made up of 15 amino acids. Germline assignment: CDR1 PRHDT and CDR2 FYEKMQ (reference sequence). CDR3 in amino acids: CASSLPTGKNTEAFF. CDR3 sequence (DNA): TGTGCCAGCAGCCTTCCGACAGGGAAGAACACTGAAGCTTTCTTT.

The J gene is TRBJ2-5, the V gene TRBV25-1; D remains unclear. Trimming took 3 bases from V and 4 from J, leaving 9 bases between them. Germline V gives CDR1 MGHDK, CDR2 SYGVNS. The CDR3 totals 13 residues. For the CDR3, the DNA is TGTGCCAGCAGTGACCCCCGTGGAGAGACCCAGTACTTC. Its protein is CASSDPRGETQYF.

J is TRBJ1-1 and V is TRBV27, with 7 bases matching TRBD1. This CDR3 comprises 15 residues. V shed 3 bases, J shed 3 bases, and the junction held 7 bases outside the gene matches. The V gene's germline CDR1 is MNHEY and CDR2 SMNVEV (reference sequence). Written as DNA, the CDR3 is TGTGCCAGCAGTTTTGACAGGGCGGGAGACACTGAAGCTTTCTTT. Translating gives CASSFDRAGDTEAFF.

J is TRBJ2-3 and V is TRBV21-1; TRBD1, the table's D call, was not compared with the DNA. TRBV21-1 is given as a pseudogene. The CDR3 is 15 residues long. The CDR3 DNA reads as TGTGCCAGCAGCAAAAGGGGACAGGACACAGATACGCAGTATTTT. Translation: CASSKRGQDTDTQYF.

The chain couples TRBV7-2 to TRBJ1-6; 9 nucleotides match TRBD1. J was trimmed by 3 bases and V by 5 bases; bases with no gene match: 5. CDR3 length: 16 amino acids. Germline loops: CDR1 SGHTA, CDR2 FQGNSA. DNA for the CDR3: TGTGCCAGCAGCCAATTGACAGGGGGCTATAATTCACCCCTCCACTTT. Residues: CASSQLTGGYNSPLHF. Based on the CDR3 plus reference TRBV7-2 and TRBJ1-6, the full variable domain is GAGVSQSPSNKVTEKGKDVELRCDPISGHTALYWYRQSLGQGLEFLIYFQGNSAPDKSGLPSDRFSAERTGGSVSTLTIQRTQQEDSAVYLCASSQLTGGYNSPLHFGNGTRLTVT.

The table lists this clone with a count of one. The DNA for the CDR3 is TGTGCCAGCACCTTAACCCCGCGGGACGAGCAGTACTTC. It yields the protein CASTLTPRDEQYF. The chain recombines TRBV28 with TRBJ2-7; D possibly corresponds to TRBD2 (5 bases). Per germline, CDR1 MDHEN and CDR2 SYDVKM. The CDR3 is 13 amino acids. With 7 bases removed from V and 5 bases from J, the gap between germline ends came to 15 bases.